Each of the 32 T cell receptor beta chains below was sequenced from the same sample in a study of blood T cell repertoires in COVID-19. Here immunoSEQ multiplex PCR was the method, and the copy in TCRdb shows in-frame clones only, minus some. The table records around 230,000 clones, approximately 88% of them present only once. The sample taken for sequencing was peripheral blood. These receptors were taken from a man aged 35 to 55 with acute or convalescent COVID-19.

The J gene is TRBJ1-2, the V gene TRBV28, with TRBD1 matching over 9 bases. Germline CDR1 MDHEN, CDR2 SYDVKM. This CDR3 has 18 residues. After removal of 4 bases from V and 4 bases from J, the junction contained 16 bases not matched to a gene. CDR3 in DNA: TGTGCCAGCAGTTCACCCGGTGACAGGGGGTTTCTGGCCTATGGCTACACCTTC. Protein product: CASSSPGDRGFLAYGYTF.

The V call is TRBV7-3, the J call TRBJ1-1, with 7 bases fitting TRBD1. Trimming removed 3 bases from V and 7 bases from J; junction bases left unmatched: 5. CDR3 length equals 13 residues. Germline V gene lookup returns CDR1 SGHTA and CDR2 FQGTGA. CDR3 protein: CASSFSGGHEAFF. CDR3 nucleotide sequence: TGTGCCAGCAGCTTCTCAGGGGGTCATGAAGCTTTCTTT.

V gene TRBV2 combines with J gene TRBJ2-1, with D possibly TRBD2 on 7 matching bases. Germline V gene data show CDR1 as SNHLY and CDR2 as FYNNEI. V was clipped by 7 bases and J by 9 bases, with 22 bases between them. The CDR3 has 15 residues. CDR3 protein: CASTIRGGASGEQFF. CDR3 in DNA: TGTGCCAGCACTATCAGGGGAGGGGCTAGCGGTGAGCAGTTCTTC.

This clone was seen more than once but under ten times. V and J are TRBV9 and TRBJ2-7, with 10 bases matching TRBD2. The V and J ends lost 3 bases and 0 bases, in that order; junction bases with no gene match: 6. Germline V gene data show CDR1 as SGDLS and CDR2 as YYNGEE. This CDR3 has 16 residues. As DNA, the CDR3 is TGTGCCAGCAGCGCCCATAGCGGGAGGTCCTCCTACGAGCAGTACTTC. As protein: CASSAHSGRSSYEQYF.

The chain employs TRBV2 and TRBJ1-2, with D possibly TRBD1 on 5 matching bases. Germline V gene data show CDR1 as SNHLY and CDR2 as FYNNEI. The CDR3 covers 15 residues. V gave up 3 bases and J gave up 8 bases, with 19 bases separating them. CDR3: CASSDRDRGGRGYTF. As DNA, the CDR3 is TGTGCCAGCAGTGACAGGGACCGGGGCGGGAGAGGCTACACCTTC.

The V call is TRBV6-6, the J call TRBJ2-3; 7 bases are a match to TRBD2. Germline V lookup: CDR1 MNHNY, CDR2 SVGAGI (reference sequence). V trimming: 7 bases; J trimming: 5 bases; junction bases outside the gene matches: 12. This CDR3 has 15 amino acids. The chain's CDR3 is CASTPWGGSRDTQYF. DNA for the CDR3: TGTGCCAGCACACCTTGGGGCGGGAGTAGAGATACGCAGTATTTT.

This CDR3 is CASSAGSSTDTQYF. As DNA, the CDR3 is TGTGCCAGCAGCGCCGGGAGTAGCACAGATACGCAGTATTTT. V gene TRBV7-3 combines with J gene TRBJ2-3; D perhaps matches TRBD2 (6 bases). Trimming left V 5 bases short and J 0 bases short, with 9 bases between. Germline CDR1 and CDR2: SGHTA and FQGTGA. The CDR3 is 14 amino acids.

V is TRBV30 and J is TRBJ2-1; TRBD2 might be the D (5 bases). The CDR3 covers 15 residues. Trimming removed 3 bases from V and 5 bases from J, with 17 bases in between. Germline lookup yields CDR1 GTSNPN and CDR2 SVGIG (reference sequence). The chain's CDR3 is CAWRGLAEDHNEQFF. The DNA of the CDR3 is TGTGCCTGGAGGGGATTGGCGGAGGACCACAATGAGCAGTTCTTC.

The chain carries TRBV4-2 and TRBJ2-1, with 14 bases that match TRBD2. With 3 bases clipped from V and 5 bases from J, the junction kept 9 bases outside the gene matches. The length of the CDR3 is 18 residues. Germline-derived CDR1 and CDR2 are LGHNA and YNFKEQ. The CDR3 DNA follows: TGTGCCAGCAGCCATCCCCCGGGACTAGCGGGAGAGCACAATGAGCAGTTCTTC. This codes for CASSHPPGLAGEHNEQFF.

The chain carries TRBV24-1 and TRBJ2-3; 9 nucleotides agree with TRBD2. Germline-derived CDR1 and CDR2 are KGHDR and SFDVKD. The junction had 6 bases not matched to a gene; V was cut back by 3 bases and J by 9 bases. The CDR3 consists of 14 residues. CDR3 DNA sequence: TGTGCCACCAGTGATGCAACTAGCGGGCAAACGCAGTATTTT. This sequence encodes CATSDATSGQTQYF.

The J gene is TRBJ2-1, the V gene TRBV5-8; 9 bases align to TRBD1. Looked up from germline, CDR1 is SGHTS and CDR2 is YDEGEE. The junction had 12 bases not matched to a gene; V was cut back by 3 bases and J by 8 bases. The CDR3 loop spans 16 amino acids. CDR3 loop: CASSSEGDRDSDEQFF. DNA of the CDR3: TGTGCCAGCAGCTCCGAAGGGGACAGGGATAGCGATGAGCAGTTCTTC.

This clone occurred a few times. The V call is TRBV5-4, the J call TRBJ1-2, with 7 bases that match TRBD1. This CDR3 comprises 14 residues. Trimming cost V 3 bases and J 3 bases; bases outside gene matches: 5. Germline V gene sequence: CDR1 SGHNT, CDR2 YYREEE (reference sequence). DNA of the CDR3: TGTGCCAGCAGCTGGGATGACAGGGACTATGGCTACACCTTC. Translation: CASSWDDRDYGYTF.

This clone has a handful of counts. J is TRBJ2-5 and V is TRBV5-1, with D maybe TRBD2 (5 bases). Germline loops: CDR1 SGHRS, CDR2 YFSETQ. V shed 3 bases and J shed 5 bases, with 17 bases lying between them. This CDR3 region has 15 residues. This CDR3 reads CASSSLGGSRETQYF. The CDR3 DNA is TGCGCCAGCAGCTCCCTGGGTGGGAGTCGGGAGACCCAGTACTTC.

In DNA, the CDR3 is TGTGCCAGCAGCTTAGCTGAATCCACAGGGGGCATCTCAGAAGCTTTCTTT. Translation: CASSLAESTGGISEAFF. The V gene is TRBV7-2, the J gene TRBJ1-1; 9 bases are shared with TRBD1. J lost 8 bases, V lost 0 bases, and 13 bases had no gene match. The germline V gene has CDR1 SGHTA and CDR2 FQGNSA. The CDR3 contains 17 residues.

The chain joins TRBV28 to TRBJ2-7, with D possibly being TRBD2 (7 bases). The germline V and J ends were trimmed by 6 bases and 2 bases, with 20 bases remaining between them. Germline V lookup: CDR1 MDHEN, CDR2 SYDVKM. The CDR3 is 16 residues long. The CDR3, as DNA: TGTGCCAGCAGCCGGGGGCCGAGCGGGGCTGCCTACGAGCAGTACTTC. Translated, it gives CASSRGPSGAAYEQYF.

CDR3 loop: CAWSFTQNTEAFF. In DNA form, the CDR3 reads TGTGCCTGGAGTTTCACACAGAACACTGAAGCTTTCTTT. The V and J genes are TRBV30 and TRBJ1-1; D not certain. There are 13 residues in the CDR3. Germline loops: CDR1 GTSNPN, CDR2 SVGIG (reference sequence). Trimming pared 2 bases from V and 1 base from J, leaving 8 bases between.

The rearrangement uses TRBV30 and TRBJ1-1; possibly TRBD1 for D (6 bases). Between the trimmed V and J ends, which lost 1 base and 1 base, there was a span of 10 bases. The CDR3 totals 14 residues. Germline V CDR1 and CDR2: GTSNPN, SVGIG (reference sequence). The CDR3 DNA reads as TGTGCCTGGAGTGCTCCGACAGGGAACACTGAAGCTTTCTTT. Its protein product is CAWSAPTGNTEAFF. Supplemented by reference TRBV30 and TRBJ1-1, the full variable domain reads SQTIHQWPATLVQPVGSPLSLECTVEGTSNPNLYWYRQAAGRGLQLLFYSVGIGQISSEVPQNLSASRPQDRQFILSSKKLLLSDSGFYLCAWSAPTGNTEAFFGQGTRLTVV.

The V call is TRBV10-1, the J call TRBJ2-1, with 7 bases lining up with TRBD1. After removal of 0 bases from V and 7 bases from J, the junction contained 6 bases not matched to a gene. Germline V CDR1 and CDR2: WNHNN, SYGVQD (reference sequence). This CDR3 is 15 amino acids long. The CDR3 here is CASSESRQGPNEQFF. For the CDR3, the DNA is TGCGCCAGCAGTGAGTCGAGACAGGGTCCTAATGAGCAGTTCTTC.

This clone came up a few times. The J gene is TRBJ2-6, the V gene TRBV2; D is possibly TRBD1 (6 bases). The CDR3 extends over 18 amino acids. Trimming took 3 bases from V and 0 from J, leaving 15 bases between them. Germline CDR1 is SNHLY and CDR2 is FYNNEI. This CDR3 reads CASSEVRQASSGANVLTF. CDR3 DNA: TGTGCCAGCAGTGAGGTCAGACAGGCCAGCTCTGGGGCCAACGTCCTGACTTTC.

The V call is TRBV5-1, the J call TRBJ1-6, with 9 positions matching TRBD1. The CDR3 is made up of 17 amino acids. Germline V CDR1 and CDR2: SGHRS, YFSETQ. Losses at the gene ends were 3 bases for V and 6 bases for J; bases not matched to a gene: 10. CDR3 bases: TGCGCCAGCAGCTCCCAACCTCAGGGACAGGGTAATTCACCCCTCCACTTT. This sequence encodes CASSSQPQGQGNSPLHF.

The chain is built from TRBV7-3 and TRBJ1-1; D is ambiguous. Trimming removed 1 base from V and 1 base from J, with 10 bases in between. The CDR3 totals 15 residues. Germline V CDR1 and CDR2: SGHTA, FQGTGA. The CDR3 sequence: CASSLMGEPNTEAFF. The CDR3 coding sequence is TGTGCCAGCAGCTTAATGGGCGAACCGAACACTGAAGCTTTCTTT.

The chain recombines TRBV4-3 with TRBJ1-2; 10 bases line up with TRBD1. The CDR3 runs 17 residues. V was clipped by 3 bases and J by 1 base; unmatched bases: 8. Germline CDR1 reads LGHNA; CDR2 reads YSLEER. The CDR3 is CASSQVRTGGFNYGYTF. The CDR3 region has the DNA TGCGCCAGCAGCCAGGTTCGGACAGGGGGTTTTAACTATGGCTACACCTTC.

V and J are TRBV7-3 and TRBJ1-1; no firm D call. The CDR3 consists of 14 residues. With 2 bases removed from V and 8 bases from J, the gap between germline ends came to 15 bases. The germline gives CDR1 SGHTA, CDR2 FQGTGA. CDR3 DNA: TGTGCCAGCAGCTTATTGGCCAGCCTGGGCGAAGCTTTCTTT. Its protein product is CASSLLASLGEAFF.

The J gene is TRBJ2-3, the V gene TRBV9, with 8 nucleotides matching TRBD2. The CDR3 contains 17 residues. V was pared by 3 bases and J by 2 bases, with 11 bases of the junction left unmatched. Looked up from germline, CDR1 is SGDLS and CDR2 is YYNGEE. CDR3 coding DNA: TGTGCCAGCAGCGCCTTGACTAGCGCGAGACACACAGATACGCAGTATTTT. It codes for CASSALTSARHTDTQYF.

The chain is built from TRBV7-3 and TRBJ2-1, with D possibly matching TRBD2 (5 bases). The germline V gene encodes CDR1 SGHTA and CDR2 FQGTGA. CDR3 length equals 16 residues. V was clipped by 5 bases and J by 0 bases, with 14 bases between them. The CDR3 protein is CASSAQGRASYNEQFF. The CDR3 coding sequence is TGTGCCAGCAGCGCGCAAGGGCGGGCCTCCTACAATGAGCAGTTCTTC.

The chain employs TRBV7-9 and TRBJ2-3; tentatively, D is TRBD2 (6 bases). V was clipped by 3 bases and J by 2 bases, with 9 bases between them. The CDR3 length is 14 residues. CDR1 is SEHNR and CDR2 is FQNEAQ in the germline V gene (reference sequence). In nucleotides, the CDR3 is TGTGCCAGCAGCTTTGGGAGGACCACAGATACGCAGTATTTT. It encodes CASSFGRTTDTQYF.

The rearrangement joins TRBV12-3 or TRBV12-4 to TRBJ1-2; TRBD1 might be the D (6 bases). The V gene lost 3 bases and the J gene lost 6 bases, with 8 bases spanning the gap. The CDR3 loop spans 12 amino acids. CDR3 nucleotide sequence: TGTGCCAGCAGTTTTGGGGGCCATGGCTACACCTTC. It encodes CASSFGGHGYTF.

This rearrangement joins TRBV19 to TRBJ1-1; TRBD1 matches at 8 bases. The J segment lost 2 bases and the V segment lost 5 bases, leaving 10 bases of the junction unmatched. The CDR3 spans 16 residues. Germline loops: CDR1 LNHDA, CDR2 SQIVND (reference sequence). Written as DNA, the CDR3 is TGTGCCAGTAGTCCTCGGACAGGGAGAGGAAACACTGAAGCTTTCTTT. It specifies CASSPRTGRGNTEAFF.

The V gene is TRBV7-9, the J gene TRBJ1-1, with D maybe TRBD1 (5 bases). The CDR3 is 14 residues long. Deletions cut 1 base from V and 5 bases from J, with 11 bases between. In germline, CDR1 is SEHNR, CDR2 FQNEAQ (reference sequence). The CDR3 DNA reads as TGTGCCAGCAGCTTAGACAGACGGGGGACTGAAGCTTTCTTT. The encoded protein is CASSLDRRGTEAFF. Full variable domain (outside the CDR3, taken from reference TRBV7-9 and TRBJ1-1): DTGVSQNPRHKITKRGQNVTFRCDPISEHNRLYWYRQTLGQGPEFLTYFQNEAQLEKSRLLSDRFSAERPKGSFSTLEIQRTEQGDSAMYLCASSLDRRGTEAFFGQGTRLTVV.

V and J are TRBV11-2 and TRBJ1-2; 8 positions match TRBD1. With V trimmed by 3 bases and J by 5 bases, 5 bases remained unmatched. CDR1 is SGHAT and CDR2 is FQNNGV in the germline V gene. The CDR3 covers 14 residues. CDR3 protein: CASSLGTGGYGYTF. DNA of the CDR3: TGTGCCAGCAGCTTGGGGACAGGTGGTTATGGCTACACCTTC.

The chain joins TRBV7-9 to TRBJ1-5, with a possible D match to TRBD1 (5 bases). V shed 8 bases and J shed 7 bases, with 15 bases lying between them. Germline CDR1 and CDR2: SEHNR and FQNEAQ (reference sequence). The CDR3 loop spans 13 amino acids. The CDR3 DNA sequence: TGTGCCAGCGGGCGGGGACCTGACCAGCCCCAGCATTTT. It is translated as CASGRGPDQPQHF.

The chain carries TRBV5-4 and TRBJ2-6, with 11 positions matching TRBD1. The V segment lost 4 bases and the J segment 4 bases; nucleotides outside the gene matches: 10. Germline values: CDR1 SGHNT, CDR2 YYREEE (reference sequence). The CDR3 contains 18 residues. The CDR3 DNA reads TGTGCCAGCAGCAGGACAGGGGGCTATGTCACCGGGGCCAACGTCCTGACTTTC. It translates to CASSRTGGYVTGANVLTF. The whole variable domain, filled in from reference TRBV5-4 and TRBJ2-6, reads ETGVTQSPTHLIKTRGQQVTLRCSSQSGHNTVSWYQQALGQGPQFIFQYYREEENGRGNFPPRFSGLQFPNYSSELNVNALELDDSALYLCASSRTGGYVTGANVLTFGAGSRLTVL.